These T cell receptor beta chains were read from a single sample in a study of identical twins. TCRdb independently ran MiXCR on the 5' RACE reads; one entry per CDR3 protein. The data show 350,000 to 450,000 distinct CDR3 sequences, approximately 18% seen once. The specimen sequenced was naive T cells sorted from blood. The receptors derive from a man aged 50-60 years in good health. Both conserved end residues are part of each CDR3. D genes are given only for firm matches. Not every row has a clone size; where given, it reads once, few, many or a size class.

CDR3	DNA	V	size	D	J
CATQTGTGSPLHF	TGTGCCACCCAAACCGGGACAGGGTCACCCCTCCACTTT	TRBV15	.	TRBD1	TRBJ1-6
CASSEGQVQAFF	TGCGCCAGCAGCGAAGGACAGGTCCAAGCTTTCTTT	TRBV5-1	.	TRBD1	TRBJ1-1
CASSYSPSGIQYF	TGTGCCAGCAGTTACTCGCCTAGTGGCATTCAGTACTTC	TRBV6-2/TRBV6-3	few	.	TRBJ2-4
CSTGGGLAGNTIYF	TGCAGTACCGGCGGGGGGCTTGCCGGAAACACCATATATTTT	TRBV29-1	few	.	TRBJ1-3
CASSWTSYGYTF	TGTGCCAGCAGTTGGACAAGCTATGGCTACACCTTC	TRBV6-2/TRBV6-3	few	.	TRBJ1-2
CASSQDRRMIQYF	TGCGCCAGCAGCCAAGACCGGCGGATGATTCAGTACTTC	TRBV4-3	many	.	TRBJ2-4
CASSLWLAGVQETQYF	TGTGCCAGCAGTTTATGGTTAGCGGGAGTCCAAGAGACCCAGTACTTC	TRBV12-3/TRBV12-4	many	TRBD2	TRBJ2-5
CASSIYAPSTDTQYF	TGTGCCAGTAGTATCTACGCACCCAGCACAGATACGCAGTATTTT	TRBV19	.	.	TRBJ2-3
CSAKPGNPVETQYF	TGCAGTGCTAAACCCGGGAATCCCGTAGAGACCCAGTACTTC	TRBV20-1	many	.	TRBJ2-5
CASSLSWGREWAETQYF	TGCGCCAGCAGCTTGTCTTGGGGTAGGGAGTGGGCAGAGACCCAGTACTTC	TRBV5-1	few	.	TRBJ2-5
CSTRLAGVEQYF	TGCAGTACTCGACTAGCGGGAGTCGAGCAGTACTTC	TRBV20-1	many	TRBD2	TRBJ2-7
CASSFSGVSYNEQFF	TGTGCCAGCAGCTTTTCCGGGGTCTCCTACAATGAGCAGTTCTTC	TRBV7-8	many	.	TRBJ2-1
CASSRTGLSSYEQYF	TGTGCCAGTAGTAGGACAGGGCTGAGCTCCTACGAGCAGTACTTC	TRBV19	.	TRBD1	TRBJ2-7
CASSQDRDTRYGYTF	TGCGCCAGCAGCCAAGATAGGGACACTCGCTATGGCTACACCTTC	TRBV4-3	.	.	TRBJ1-2
CSVEMGGRSTQYF	TGCAGCGTTGAAATGGGGGGAAGATCGACCCAGTACTTC	TRBV29-1	few	.	TRBJ2-5
CASGSGTGGEAFF	TGTGCCAGCGGATCTGGGACAGGTGGGGAAGCTTTCTTT	TRBV19	.	TRBD1	TRBJ1-1
CASSVVGDRGPGNEQFF	TGTGCCAGCAGCGTAGTAGGCGACAGGGGGCCGGGCAATGAGCAGTTCTTC	TRBV9	few	TRBD1	TRBJ2-1
CSAVQETQYF	TGCAGTGCAGTCCAAGAGACCCAGTACTTC	TRBV20-1	.	.	TRBJ2-5
CASSLEAGTQYF	TGTGCCAGCAGCTTGGAAGCGGGAACGCAGTATTTT	TRBV7-8	.	TRBD2	TRBJ2-3
CASRGYEGGTEAFF	TGTGCCAGCAGGGGATATGAGGGAGGCACTGAAGCTTTCTTT	TRBV21-1	.	.	TRBJ1-1
CASRRGSTEAFF	TGCGCCAGCAGGCGGGGGAGCACTGAAGCTTTCTTT	TRBV5-1	few	.	TRBJ1-1
CASSLGRTGMYEQYF	TGTGCCAGCAGCTTAGGACGGACAGGGATGTACGAGCAGTACTTC	TRBV7-8	few	TRBD1	TRBJ2-7
CASSVAGTSYNEQFF	TGTGCCAGCAGCGTAGCCGGGACTTCCTACAATGAGCAGTTCTTC	TRBV9	many	.	TRBJ2-1